The sequence of this T cell receptor (beta chain) was determined in a study of blood T cell repertoires in COVID-19. The V gene end was trimmed by 3 bases and the J gene end by 5 bases; junction bases not matched to a gene: 9. The CDR3 is made up of 16 amino acids. The V gene's germline CDR1 is LGHDT and CDR2 YNNKEL (reference sequence). Some clones are missing from TCRdb's copy, which holds only in-frame ones; the method was immunoSEQ multiplex PCR. The data contain about 110,000 clones, over 75% of them seen just once; the ten biggest clones take up just over 4%. The V gene is TRBV3-1 (or the pseudogene TRBV3-2), the J gene TRBJ2-5; 10 bases match TRBD2. Sequenced input: peripheral blood. This receptor was obtained from a woman in her seventies with acute or convalescent COVID-19. The CDR3 DNA reads as TGTGCCAGCAGCCAGGTGGGGACTAGCGTCCGGGAGACCCAGTACTTC. This translates into CASSQVGTSVRETQYF.